The rows below give T cell receptor beta chains drawn from one sample of a study of T cell changes during pregnancy in multiple sclerosis. Using immunoSEQ multiplex PCR, the repertoire was profiled, and TCRdb retains in-frame clones only, with some absent. The sample carries 93,000 or so clones, approximately 90% recorded once. The sequenced sample was peripheral blood, obtained after pregnancy. The receptors here all came from a female donor with multiple sclerosis, enrolled in a pregnancy study. CDR3s include the opening cysteine and the closing phenylalanine or tryptophan. Fields, in order: V gene, CDR3 protein.

V gene: TRBV19; CDR3 protein: CASSDSISYEQYF
V gene: TRBV6-5; CDR3 protein: CASSHRGNEQFF
V gene: TRBV4-1; CDR3 protein: CASSQVSLGGAPREKLFF
V gene: TRBV19; CDR3 protein: CASSRVASNEQFF
V gene: TRBV27; CDR3 protein: CASSSRFYGYTF
V gene: TRBV4-2; CDR3 protein: CASSQGEGNQPQHF
V gene: TRBV14; CDR3 protein: CASSSLVGGVNTEAFF
V gene: TRBV27; CDR3 protein: CASTDNTDTQYF
V gene: TRBV19; CDR3 protein: CASSARGVGSEKLFF
V gene: TRBV19; CDR3 protein: CATRSGLAGGETQYF
V gene: TRBV7-9; CDR3 protein: CASSLAGGGNQPQHF
V gene: TRBV27; CDR3 protein: CASSPGLASTDTQYF